This T cell receptor beta chain was identified during a study of T-cell memory formation after mild COVID-19 (dated by TCRdb to the early 2020s). In terms of the full investigation: TCR sequence clusters from the two donors were largely donor specific. Two young, previously healthy adult volunteers, one female and one male, were included in the cohort. In a couple of donors, T-cell clones that expanded and contracted after mild COVID-19 were followed by sequencing TCRalpha and TCRbeta repertoires longitudinally.

This clonotype came up a few times. There is no known antigen for this receptor. Within one base of it there is no much larger clone, and no base qualities were kept. From the cysteine up to the phenylalanine, the CDR3 has a length of 17 residues. The sequence is cut down to CDR3 DNA, 51 bases in frame from base 1. The junction carries 25 bases between V and J, which are trimmed by 6 bases and 7 bases respectively. CDR1 MNHEY and CDR2 SVGEGT were looked up in the germline V gene. Ficoll-Paque density gradient centrifugation was used to isolate PBMCs. The data were produced on an Illumina NovaSeq 6000. TCRalpha and TCRbeta cDNA libraries were constructed by 5'RACE with constant-segment primers, with sample barcodes and unique molecular identifiers being introduced. Trizol reagent was used to extract RNA from every sample. Library amplification was performed in two PCR steps, and a second sample barcode and Illumina TruSeq adapters were introduced in the second step. Sequencing of libraries was performed on an Illumina NovaSeq with 2 x 150 bp paired-end reads. The authors processed their data as follows. Demultiplexing of reads and collapsing into UMI-guided consensus sequences were performed with migec v1.2.7. Using mixcr v2.1.11, UMI consensuses were aligned to TRA and TRB V and J templates and then assembled into clonotypes. Clonotypes were classified as expanded or contracted when called significant by both edgeR and NoisET, with noise models trained on biological replicates. For edgeR calls, the cutoffs were a false discovery rate-adjusted p below 0.01 and a log2 fold-change threshold of 1. As an exploratory analysis of dynamics, max-normalized trajectories of the 1000 most abundant clonotypes were examined with PCA combined with hierarchical clustering. The CD4 or CD8 phenotype of responding clones was assigned using the separately sequenced CD4+ and CD8+ repertoires. Using fastp at Q25 and MiXCR, TCRdb reprocessed the public reads and kept productive beta chains. CDR3 protein duplicates are merged, each entry listing the most common genes and DNA. The V and J calls come from TCRdb's annotation, not from the publication. Within this sample are a few hundred thousand distinct CDR3 sequences, with about a sixth of them counted one time only. The ten top clones hold 20% to 25% of the sample.

Overall study results and their limits: The second-wave clones that peaked on day 37 were not confirmed to be SARS-CoV-2 specific. Contracting CD4+ clones were located mainly in the CM and EM memory subsets, whereas CD8+ clones were found to be enriched in EMRA. From day 15 to 85, contracting clones showed balanced CD4/CD8 phenotypes, whereas a second wave of clones that expanded from day 15 to 37 leaned towards CD4+. Some responding clones were found in pre-infection memory, which suggests that pre-existing cross-reactive memory T cells took part in the SARS-CoV-2 response. Only two mild cases were covered in the study, and larger cohorts including severe cases with pre-infection samples were considered necessary.

Sequenced input: PBMCs or a T cell subset sorted from them (not recorded which). The V and J segments used are TRBV6-2 or TRBV6-3 and TRBJ1-5; TRBD1 is perhaps the D gene, given 6 matching bases. This sequence originates from a man between 18 and 35 years old who had mild COVID-19 (a few samples of this study predate the infection). The sample titles of this study are shuffled in the database, so cell type and time point are left out; the donor was told from shared clones. Read as DNA, the sequence is TGTGCCAGCAGCCGACGGGGGGACATGAGGAATAACCAGCCCCAGCATTTT. This sequence encodes CASSRRGDMRNNQPQHF.